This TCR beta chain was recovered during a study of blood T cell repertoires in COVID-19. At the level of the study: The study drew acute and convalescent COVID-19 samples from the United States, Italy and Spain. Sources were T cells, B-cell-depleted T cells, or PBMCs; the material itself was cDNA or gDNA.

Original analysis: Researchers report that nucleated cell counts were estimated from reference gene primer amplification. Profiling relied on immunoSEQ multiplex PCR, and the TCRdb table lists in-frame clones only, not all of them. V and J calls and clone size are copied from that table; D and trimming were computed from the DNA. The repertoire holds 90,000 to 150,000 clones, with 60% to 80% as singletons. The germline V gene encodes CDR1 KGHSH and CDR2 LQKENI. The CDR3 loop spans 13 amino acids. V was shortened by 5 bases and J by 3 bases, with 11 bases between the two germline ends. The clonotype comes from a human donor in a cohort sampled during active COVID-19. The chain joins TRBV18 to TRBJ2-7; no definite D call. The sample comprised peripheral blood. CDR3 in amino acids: CASSTDTDYEQYF. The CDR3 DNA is TGTGCCAGCTCAACTGACACCGACTACGAGCAGTACTTC. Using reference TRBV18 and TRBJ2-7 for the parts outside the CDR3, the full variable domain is NAGVMQNPRHLVRRRGQEARLRCSPMKGHSHVYWYRQLPEEGLKFMVYLQKENIIDESGMPKERFSAEFPKEGPSILRIQQVVRGDSAAYFCASSTDTDYEQYFGPGTRLTVT.